Sequencing of this T cell receptor (beta chain) was carried out in a study of early T cells in non-severe SARS-CoV-2 infection. This clonotype was picked up a small number of times. One entry per CDR3 protein results from TCRdb running MiXCR on the 5' RACE reads. Among 50,000 or so distinct CDR3 sequences listed, around 6% were seen once. Germline lookup yields CDR1 LNHDA and CDR2 SQIVND (reference sequence). Trimming left V 8 bases short and J 4 bases short, with 8 bases between. This CDR3 is built from 11 residues. The receptor was derived from an adult who was a healthcare worker with PCR-confirmed SARS-CoV-2 infection or an uninfected control (not recorded which). V is TRBV19 and J is TRBJ1-1; D remains unclear. Source material: whole blood. Written as DNA, the CDR3 is TGTGCCAGTGGGGTTGGCACTGAAGCTTTCTTT. It yields the protein CASGVGTEAFF.